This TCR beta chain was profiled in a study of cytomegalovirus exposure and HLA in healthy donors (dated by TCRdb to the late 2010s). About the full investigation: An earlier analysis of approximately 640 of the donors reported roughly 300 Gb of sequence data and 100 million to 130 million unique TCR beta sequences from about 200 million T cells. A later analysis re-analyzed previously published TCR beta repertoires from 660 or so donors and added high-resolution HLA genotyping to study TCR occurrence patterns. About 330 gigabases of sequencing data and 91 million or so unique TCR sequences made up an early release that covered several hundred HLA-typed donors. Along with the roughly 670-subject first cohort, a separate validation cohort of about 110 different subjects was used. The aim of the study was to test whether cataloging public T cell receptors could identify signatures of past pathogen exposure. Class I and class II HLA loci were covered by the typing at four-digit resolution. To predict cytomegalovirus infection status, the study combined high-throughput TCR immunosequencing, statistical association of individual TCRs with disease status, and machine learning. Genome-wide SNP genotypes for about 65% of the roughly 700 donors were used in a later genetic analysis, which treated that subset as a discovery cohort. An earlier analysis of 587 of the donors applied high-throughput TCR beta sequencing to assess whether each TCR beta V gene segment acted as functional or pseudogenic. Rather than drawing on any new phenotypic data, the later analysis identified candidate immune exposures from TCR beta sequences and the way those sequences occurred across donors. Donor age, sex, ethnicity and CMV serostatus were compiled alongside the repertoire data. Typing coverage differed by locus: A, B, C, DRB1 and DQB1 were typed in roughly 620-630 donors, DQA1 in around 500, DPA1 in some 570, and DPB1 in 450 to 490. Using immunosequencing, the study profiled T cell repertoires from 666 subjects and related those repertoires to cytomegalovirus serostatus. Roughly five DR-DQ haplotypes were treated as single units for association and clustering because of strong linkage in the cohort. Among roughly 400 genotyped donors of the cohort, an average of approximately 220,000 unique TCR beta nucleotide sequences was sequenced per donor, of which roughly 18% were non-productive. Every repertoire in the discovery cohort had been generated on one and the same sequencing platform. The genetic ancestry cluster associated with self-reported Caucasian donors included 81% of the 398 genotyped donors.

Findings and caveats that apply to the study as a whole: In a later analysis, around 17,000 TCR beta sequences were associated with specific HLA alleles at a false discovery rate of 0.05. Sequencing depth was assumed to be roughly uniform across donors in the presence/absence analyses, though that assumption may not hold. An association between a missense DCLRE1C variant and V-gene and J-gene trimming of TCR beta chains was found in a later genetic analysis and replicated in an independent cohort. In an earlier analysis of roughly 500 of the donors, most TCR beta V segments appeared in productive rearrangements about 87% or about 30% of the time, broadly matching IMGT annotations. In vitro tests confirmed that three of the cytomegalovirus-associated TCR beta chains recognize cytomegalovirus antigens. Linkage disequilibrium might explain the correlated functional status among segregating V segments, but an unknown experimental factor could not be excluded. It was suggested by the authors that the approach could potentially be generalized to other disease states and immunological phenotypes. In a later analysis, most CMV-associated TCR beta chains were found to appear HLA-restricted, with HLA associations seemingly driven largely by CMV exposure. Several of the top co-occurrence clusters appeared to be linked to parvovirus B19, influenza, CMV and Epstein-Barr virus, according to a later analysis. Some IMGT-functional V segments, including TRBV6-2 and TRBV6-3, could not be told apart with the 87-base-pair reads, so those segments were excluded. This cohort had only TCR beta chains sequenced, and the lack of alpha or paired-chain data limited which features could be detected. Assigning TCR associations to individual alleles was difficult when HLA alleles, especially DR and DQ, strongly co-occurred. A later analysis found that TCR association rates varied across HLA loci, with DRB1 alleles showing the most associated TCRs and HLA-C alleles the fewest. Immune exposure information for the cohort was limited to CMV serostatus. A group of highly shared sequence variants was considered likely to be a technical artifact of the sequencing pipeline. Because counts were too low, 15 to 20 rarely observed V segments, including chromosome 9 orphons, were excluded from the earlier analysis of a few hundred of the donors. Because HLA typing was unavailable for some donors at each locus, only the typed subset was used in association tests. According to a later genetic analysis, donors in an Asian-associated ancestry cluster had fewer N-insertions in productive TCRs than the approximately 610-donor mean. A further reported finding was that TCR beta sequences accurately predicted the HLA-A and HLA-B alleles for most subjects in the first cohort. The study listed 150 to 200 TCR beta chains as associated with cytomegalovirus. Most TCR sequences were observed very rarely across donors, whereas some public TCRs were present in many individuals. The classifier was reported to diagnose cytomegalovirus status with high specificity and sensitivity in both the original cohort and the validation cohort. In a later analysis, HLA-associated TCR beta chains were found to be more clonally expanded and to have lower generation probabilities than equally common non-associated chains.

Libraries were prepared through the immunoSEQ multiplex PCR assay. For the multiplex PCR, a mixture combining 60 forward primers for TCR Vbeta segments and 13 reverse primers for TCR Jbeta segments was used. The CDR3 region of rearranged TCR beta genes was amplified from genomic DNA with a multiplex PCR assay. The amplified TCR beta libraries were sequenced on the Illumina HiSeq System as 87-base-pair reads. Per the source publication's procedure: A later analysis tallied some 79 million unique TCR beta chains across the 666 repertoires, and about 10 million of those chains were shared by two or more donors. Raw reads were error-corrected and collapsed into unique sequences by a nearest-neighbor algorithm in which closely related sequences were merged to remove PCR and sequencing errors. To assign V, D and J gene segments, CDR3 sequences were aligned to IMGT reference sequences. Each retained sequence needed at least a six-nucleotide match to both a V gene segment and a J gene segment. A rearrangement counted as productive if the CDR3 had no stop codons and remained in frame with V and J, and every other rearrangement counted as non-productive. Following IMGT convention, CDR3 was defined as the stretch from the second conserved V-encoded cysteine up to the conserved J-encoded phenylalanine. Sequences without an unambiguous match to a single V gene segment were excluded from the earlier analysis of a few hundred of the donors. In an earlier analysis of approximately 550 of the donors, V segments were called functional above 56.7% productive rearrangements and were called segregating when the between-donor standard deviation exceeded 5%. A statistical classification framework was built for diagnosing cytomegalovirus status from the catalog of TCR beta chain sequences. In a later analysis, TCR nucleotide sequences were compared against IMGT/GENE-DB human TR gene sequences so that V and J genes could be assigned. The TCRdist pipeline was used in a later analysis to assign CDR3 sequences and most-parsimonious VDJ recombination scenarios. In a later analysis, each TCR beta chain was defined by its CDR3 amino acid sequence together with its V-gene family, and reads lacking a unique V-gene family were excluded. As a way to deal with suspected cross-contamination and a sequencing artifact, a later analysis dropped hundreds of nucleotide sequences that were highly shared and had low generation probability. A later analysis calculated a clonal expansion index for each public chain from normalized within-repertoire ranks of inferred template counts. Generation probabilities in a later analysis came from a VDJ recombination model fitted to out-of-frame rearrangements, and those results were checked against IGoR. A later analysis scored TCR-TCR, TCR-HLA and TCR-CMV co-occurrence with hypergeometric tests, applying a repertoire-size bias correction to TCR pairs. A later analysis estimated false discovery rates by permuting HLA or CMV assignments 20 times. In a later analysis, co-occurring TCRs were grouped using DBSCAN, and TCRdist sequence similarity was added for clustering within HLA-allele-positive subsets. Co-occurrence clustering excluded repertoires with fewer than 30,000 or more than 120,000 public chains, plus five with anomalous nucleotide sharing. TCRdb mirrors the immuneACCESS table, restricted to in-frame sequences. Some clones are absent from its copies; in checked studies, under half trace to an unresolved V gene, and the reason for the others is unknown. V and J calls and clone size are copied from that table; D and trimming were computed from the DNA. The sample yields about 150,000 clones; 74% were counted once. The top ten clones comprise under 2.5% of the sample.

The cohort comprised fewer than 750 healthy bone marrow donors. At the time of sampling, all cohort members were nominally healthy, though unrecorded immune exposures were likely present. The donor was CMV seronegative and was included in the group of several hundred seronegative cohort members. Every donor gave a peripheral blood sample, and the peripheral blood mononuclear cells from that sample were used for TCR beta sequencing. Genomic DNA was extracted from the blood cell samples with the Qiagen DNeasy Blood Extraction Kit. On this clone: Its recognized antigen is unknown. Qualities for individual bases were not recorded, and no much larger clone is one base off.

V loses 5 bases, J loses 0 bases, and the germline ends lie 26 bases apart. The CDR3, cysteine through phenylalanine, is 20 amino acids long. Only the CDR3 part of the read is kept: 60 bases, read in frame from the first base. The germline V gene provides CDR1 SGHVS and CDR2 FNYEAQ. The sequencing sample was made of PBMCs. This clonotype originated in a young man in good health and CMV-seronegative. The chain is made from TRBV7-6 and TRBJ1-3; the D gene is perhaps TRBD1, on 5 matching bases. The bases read TGTGCCAGCAGCCGAGATACGGGACTTACTGAGGGGTACTCTGGAAACACCATATATTTT. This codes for CASSRDTGLTEGYSGNTIYF.